Listed here are 5 T cell receptor beta chains from one sample, sequenced in a study of T cells after posttransplantation cyclophosphamide. Sequencing used immunoSEQ multiplex PCR; TCRdb keeps in-frame clones, though not all of them. Of about 3,000 clones in the sample, over 65% were seen once. Treatment was busulfan-fludarabine conditioning, a marrow graft, and cyclophosphamide on days +3 and +4. The sample in question was PBMCs, obtained after allogeneic stem cell transplant with posttransplant cyclophosphamide. The receptors were gathered from a female patient aged 50-60 years who received an allogeneic stem cell transplant from a related donor, was CMV-positive, and had no GVHD. Among the T cells, some may be from the graft donor.

This clone was detected only once. The chain is built from TRBV5-7 and TRBJ1-2, with D possibly matching TRBD1 (5 bases). TRBV5-7 is given ORF status, its function remaining uncertain. The V gene lost 4 bases and the J gene lost 3 bases, with 13 bases spanning the gap. CDR3 length: 14 residues. The CDR3 bases are TGTGCCAGCAGCGCCGGGACTGGGGACTATGGCTACACCTTC. Protein sequence: CASSAGTGDYGYTF.

The V gene is TRBV5-4, the J gene TRBJ2-1; 13 bases are a match to TRBD2. The germline V gene has CDR1 SGHNT and CDR2 YYREEE (reference sequence). CDR3 length equals 17 residues. Trimming at V came to 4 bases and at J to 7 bases, leaving 11 bases not matched to a gene. The CDR3 sequence: CASSLRTSGSKGNEQFF. Written as DNA, the CDR3 is TGTGCCAGCAGCCTAAGGACTAGCGGGAGTAAGGGGAATGAGCAGTTCTTC.

The chain carries TRBV28 and TRBJ2-4; possible D gene TRBD1, 6 bases. Trimming pared 5 bases from V and 4 bases from J, leaving 15 bases between. The CDR3 length is 15 residues. Looked up from germline, CDR1 is MDHEN and CDR2 is SYDVKM. Here the CDR3 reads CASSPNVGQKNIQYF. In DNA, the CDR3 is TGTGCCAGCAGTCCCAACGTTGGACAGAAAAACATTCAGTACTTC.

This clone occurred a few times. The chain joins TRBV7-9 to TRBJ1-2; a possible D gene is TRBD1 (6 bases). The CDR3 contains 13 residues. V lost 7 bases to trimming and J lost 4 bases, with 13 bases between them. CDR1 SEHNR and CDR2 FQNEAQ come from the germline V gene (reference sequence). The CDR3 loop reads CASTTTGPYGYTF. CDR3 coding DNA: TGTGCCAGCACCACGACAGGCCCCTATGGCTACACCTTC.

J is TRBJ2-3 and V is TRBV25-1; 7 bases fit TRBD1. Germline loops: CDR1 MGHDK, CDR2 SYGVNS. The ends lost 3 bases at V and 4 bases at J; junction bases unmatched: 10. This CDR3 comprises 16 residues. This CDR3 is CASSDIRGRWSDTQYF. CDR3 coding DNA: TGTGCCAGCAGTGACATTAGGGGGCGGTGGTCAGATACGCAGTATTTT.